The T cell receptor beta chain described here comes from a study of blood T cell repertoires in COVID-19. For the study at large: Researchers got acute and convalescent COVID-19 samples from the United States, Italy and Spain. From T cells, B-cell-depleted T cells, or PBMCs came the material, which was cDNA or gDNA.

Source study methods: Amplification from reference gene primers served as the basis for estimated nucleated cell counts. Repertoires were generated with immunoSEQ multiplex PCR, while TCRdb's copy carries only in-frame clones and drops some. From that table come the V and J calls and clone size; the DNA was used to work out D and trimming. The sample shows approximately 270,000 clones, approximately 85% of them seen only once. All enrollees were roughly 18 to 90 years old and from about 25 US areas. Trimming stripped 6 bases from V and 5 bases from J, with 17 bases between. The CDR3 runs 14 residues. Germline CDR1 SGHRS, CDR2 YFSETQ.

The receptor's source is a woman aged 30 to 39 who had recovered from COVID-19. The chain links TRBV5-1 to TRBJ1-2; the D is unclear. The sequenced sample consisted of PBMCs or T cells enriched from blood (not recorded which). CDR3 coding DNA: TGCGCCAGCACCGACGGCGGGATCGGGTATGGCTACACCTTC. It encodes CASTDGGIGYGYTF.